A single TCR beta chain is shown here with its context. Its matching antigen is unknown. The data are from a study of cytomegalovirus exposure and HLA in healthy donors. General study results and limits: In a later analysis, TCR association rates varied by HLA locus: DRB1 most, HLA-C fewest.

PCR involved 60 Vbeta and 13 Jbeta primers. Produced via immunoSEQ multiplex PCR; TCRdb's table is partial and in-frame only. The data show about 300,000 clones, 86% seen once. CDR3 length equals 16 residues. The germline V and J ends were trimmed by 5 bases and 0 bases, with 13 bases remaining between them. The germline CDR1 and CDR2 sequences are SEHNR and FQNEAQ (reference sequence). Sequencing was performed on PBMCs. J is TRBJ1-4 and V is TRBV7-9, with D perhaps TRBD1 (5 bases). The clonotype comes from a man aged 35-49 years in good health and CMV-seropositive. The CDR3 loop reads CASSRSLGATNEKLFF. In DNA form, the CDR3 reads TGTGCCAGCAGCCGGTCCCTAGGGGCAACTAATGAAAAACTGTTTTTT.